These 27 T cell receptor beta chains came from one sample sequenced in a study of cytomegalovirus exposure and HLA in healthy donors. The PCR used 60 Vbeta and 13 Jbeta primers. Here immunoSEQ multiplex PCR was the method, and the copy in TCRdb shows in-frame clones only, minus some. Of 90,000 to 120,000 clones detected, more than 70% appear once; the ten largest clones hold less than 2.5%. The specimen was PBMCs. All receptors derive from a man younger than 30 in good health and CMV-seronegative.

This clone is labeled as medium-sized. The chain employs TRBV6-6 and TRBJ1-1; D is perhaps TRBD1 (6 bases). CDR3 length: 16 amino acids. Germline assignment: CDR1 MNHNY and CDR2 SVGAGI (reference sequence). The ends were cut back, 2 bases at V and 2 bases at J, with 15 bases in the middle. The CDR3 DNA is TGTGCCAGCAGTTACCCCCCCAGGGGCGGAAACACTGAAGCTTTCTTT. Residues: CASSYPPRGGNTEAFF.

The chain combines TRBV11-3 with TRBJ2-1, with 7 bases lining up with TRBD2. Trimming removed 8 bases from V and 8 bases from J; junction bases left unmatched: 12. The CDR3 extends over 14 amino acids. Germline V gene sequence: CDR1 SGHNT, CDR2 YENEEA. The CDR3 DNA follows: TGTGCCAGCGGGAAGGCGGGGGTGGGGGATGAGCAGTTCTTC. The encoded protein is CASGKAGVGDEQFF.

This clone was seen only once. The chain has TRBV6-1 and TRBJ1-5, with 11 positions matching TRBD1. Trimming cost V 5 bases and J 0 bases; bases outside gene matches: 6. The CDR3 consists of 17 residues. Per germline, CDR1 MNHNS and CDR2 SASEGT. In nucleotides, the CDR3 is TGTGCCAGCAGTCAAGGGACAGGGGGTAATAGCAATCAGCCCCAGCATTTT. It codes for CASSQGTGGNSNQPQHF.

This sequence joins TRBV10-3 and TRBJ1-4; D gene uncertain. Germline CDR1 ENHRY, CDR2 SYGVKD. Trimming removed 1 base from V and 7 bases from J, with 16 bases in between. CDR3 length equals 16 residues. CDR3 coding DNA: TGTGCCATCAGTGAGTTCGATACCGTCAGAGGTGAAAAACTGTTTTTT. Translating it yields CAISEFDTVRGEKLFF.

The chain joins TRBV9 to TRBJ2-1; a weak D match, TRBD2 (6 bases). Looked up from germline, CDR1 is SGDLS and CDR2 is YYNGEE. Deletions cut 7 bases from V and 0 bases from J, with 8 bases between. There are 13 residues in the CDR3. The CDR3 sequence: CASGGSSYNEQFF. The DNA for the CDR3 is TGTGCCAGCGGGGGGAGCTCCTACAATGAGCAGTTCTTC.

This clone occurred once. The chain couples TRBV9 to TRBJ2-1; weak D call: TRBD1 (5 bases). Trimming removed 1 base from V and 2 bases from J, with 10 bases in between. CDR1 SGDLS and CDR2 YYNGEE come from the germline V gene. This CDR3 is built from 15 residues. The CDR3 spells CASSVRGAPYNEQFF. The DNA for the CDR3 is TGTGCCAGCAGCGTACGTGGGGCCCCCTACAATGAGCAGTTCTTC.

This clone appeared a few times. V usage is TRBV5-6 and J usage is TRBJ1-2; TRBD1 aligns across 9 bases. Per germline, CDR1 SGHDT and CDR2 YYEEEE. V shed 1 base, J shed 4 bases, and the junction held 8 bases outside the gene matches. CDR3 length equals 16 residues. CDR3 sequence (DNA): TGTGCCAGCAGCTTGACAGACAGGGGGGAGGTCTATGGCTACACCTTC. Its translation: CASSLTDRGEVYGYTF.

This rearrangement joins TRBV7-8 to TRBJ2-3, with 9 bases matching TRBD2. Per the germline V gene, CDR1 is SGHVS and CDR2 is FQNEAQ. With V trimmed by 1 base and J by 0 bases, 2 bases remained unmatched. The length of the CDR3 is 16 residues. The CDR3 is CASSLGLAGSTDTQYF. The CDR3 DNA reads as TGTGCCAGCAGCTTAGGGCTAGCGGGGAGCACAGATACGCAGTATTTT.

The chain employs TRBV29-1 and TRBJ1-1; D is undetermined. The CDR3 is 13 amino acids. CDR1 is SQVTM and CDR2 is ANQGSEA in the germline V gene. Trimming removed 4 bases at V and 5 bases at J, with 14 bases between. CDR3 protein: CSVVAEYVTEAFF. CDR3 nucleotides: TGCAGCGTTGTGGCGGAGTACGTGACTGAAGCTTTCTTT.

The chain carries TRBV5-1 and TRBJ2-5; D is possibly TRBD1 (6 bases). Per germline, CDR1 SGHRS and CDR2 YFSETQ. V lost 4 bases and J 2 bases, leaving 12 bases between the germline ends. The CDR3 length is 14 residues. This CDR3 reads CASSPGTYQETQYF. The CDR3 bases are TGCGCCAGCAGCCCCGGGACATATCAAGAGACCCAGTACTTC.

The CDR3: CASGTGLYEQYF. CDR3 nucleotide sequence: TGTGCCAGCGGCACAGGCCTCTACGAGCAGTACTTC. The chain is built from TRBV2 and TRBJ2-7; a possible D gene is TRBD1 (5 bases). The CDR3 extends over 12 amino acids. V lost 8 bases to trimming and J lost 3 bases, with 11 bases between them. Germline CDR1 is SNHLY and CDR2 is FYNNEI.

This chain connects TRBV18 to TRBJ2-7; D remains unclear. This CDR3 is built from 16 residues. Germline CDR1 KGHSH, CDR2 LQKENI. V was cut by 0 bases and J by 1 base, with 13 bases left in between. This CDR3 reads CASSPPGRINSYEQYF. CDR3 sequence (DNA): TGTGCCAGCTCACCACCGGGCCGTATTAATTCCTACGAGCAGTACTTC.

This CDR3 reads CASSEAGGPLFYGYTF. The DNA for the CDR3 is TGTGCCAGCAGTGAAGCAGGGGGCCCTTTATTCTATGGCTACACCTTC. The rearrangement links TRBV6-1 to TRBJ1-2; TRBD1 matches at 7 bases. The CDR3 is made up of 16 amino acids. The V gene's germline CDR1 is MNHNS and CDR2 SASEGT. The ends lost 0 bases at V and 4 bases at J; junction bases unmatched: 8.

This clone appeared a few times. This sequence joins TRBV5-5 and TRBJ2-7; 11 bases match TRBD2. This CDR3 spans 16 amino acids. The germline CDR1 and CDR2 sequences are SGHKS and YYEKEE (reference sequence). After removal of 4 bases from V and 7 bases from J, the junction contained 13 bases not matched to a gene. This CDR3 reads CASSSLSGGAGGEQYF. The CDR3 region has the DNA TGTGCCAGCAGCAGCCTTAGCGGGGGGGCCGGGGGAGAGCAGTACTTC.

J is TRBJ1-5 and V is TRBV2, with 10 bases identical to TRBD1. The ends lost 5 bases at V and 6 bases at J; junction bases unmatched: 7. This CDR3 contains 15 residues. The germline V gene encodes CDR1 SNHLY and CDR2 FYNNEI. CDR3 amino acids: CASSMDRGSFQPQHF. CDR3 nucleotides: TGTGCCAGCAGTATGGACAGGGGGTCGTTTCAGCCCCAGCATTTT.

The V call is TRBV5-1, the J call TRBJ2-7; 11 bases line up with TRBD2. The CDR3 covers 17 residues. Unmatched junction bases numbered 8, after V lost 1 base and J lost 2 bases. Germline V gene lookup returns CDR1 SGHRS and CDR2 YFSETQ. The CDR3 DNA follows: TGCGCCAGCAGCTTGAAGGGTGTAGCGGGGGGGCCCTACGAGCAGTACTTC. This encodes CASSLKGVAGGPYEQYF.

The rearrangement joins TRBV6-1 to TRBJ2-7; 8 bases are a match to TRBD1. V was pared by 6 bases and J by 7 bases, with 8 bases of the junction left unmatched. Germline CDR1 and CDR2: MNHNS and SASEGT. The CDR3 runs 13 residues. The CDR3 nucleotides read TGTGCCAGCAGCGGACAGGGACGACGAGAGCAGTACTTC. It is translated as CASSGQGRREQYF.

The chain combines TRBV19 with TRBJ2-2; the D is unclear. Germline lookup yields CDR1 LNHDA and CDR2 SQIVND (reference sequence). The germline V and J ends were trimmed by 7 bases and 0 bases, with 12 bases remaining between them. This CDR3 comprises 15 residues. This chain's CDR3 is CASTTEYANTGELFF. DNA for the CDR3: TGTGCCAGTACCACCGAGTACGCGAACACCGGGGAGCTGTTTTTT.

V gene TRBV10-1 combines with J gene TRBJ1-5, with 7 bases aligning to TRBD1. Germline trimming cut 0 bases from V and 0 bases from J; bases unmatched to any gene: 17. The CDR3 extends over 21 amino acids. Germline assignment: CDR1 WNHNN and CDR2 SYGVQD (reference sequence). The CDR3 nucleotides are TGCGCCAGCAGTGAGTCGGGCACAGGGGCCACCAGATTTAATAGCAATCAGCCCCAGCATTTT. Protein product: CASSESGTGATRFNSNQPQHF.

The rearrangement uses TRBV10-2 and TRBJ1-3; D remains unclear. Deletions cut 0 bases from V and 1 base from J, with 4 bases between. This CDR3 spans 14 amino acids. Germline lookup yields CDR1 WSHSY and CDR2 SAAADI. CDR3 DNA: TGCGCCAGCAGTGAGTCGAGTTCTGGAAACACCATATATTTT. Amino acids: CASSESSSGNTIYF.

This clone showed up just a few times. The chain has TRBV11-2 and TRBJ2-3, with D perhaps matching TRBD2 (5 bases). The CDR3 extends over 15 amino acids. Trimming stripped 5 bases from V and 2 bases from J, with 14 bases between. Germline-derived CDR1 and CDR2 are SGHAT and FQNNGV. The CDR3 loop is CASSPDSGFTDTQYF. CDR3 nucleotides: TGTGCCAGCAGCCCTGACTCGGGATTCACAGATACGCAGTATTTT.

This clone has more than one count but fewer than ten. J is TRBJ1-4 and V is TRBV7-9, with 8 positions matching TRBD1. V dropped 5 bases and J dropped 6; count of bases not matched to a gene: 8. There are 15 residues in the CDR3. Germline V gene lookup returns CDR1 SEHNR and CDR2 FQNEAQ (reference sequence). The DNA of the CDR3 is TGTGCCAGCAGCGCCGACAGGGGAGCGGATGAAAAACTGTTTTTT. It yields the protein CASSADRGADEKLFF.

The chain joins TRBV9 to TRBJ2-1; 11 bases fit TRBD2. With V trimmed by 4 bases and J by 8 bases, 5 bases remained unmatched. The CDR3 runs to 14 residues. The germline V gene encodes CDR1 SGDLS and CDR2 YYNGEE. The chain's CDR3 is CASSPPSGGYEQFF. CDR3 DNA: TGTGCCAGCAGCCCCCCTAGCGGGGGGTATGAGCAGTTCTTC.

V is TRBV7-3 and J is TRBJ2-1, with TRBD2 matching over 14 bases. The CDR3 has 20 amino acids. Germline CDR1 is SGHTA and CDR2 is FQGTGA. V lost 2 bases, J lost 2 bases, and 11 bases stayed unmatched. This CDR3 is CASSLEVGLAGVPTYNEQFF. Here the CDR3 DNA reads TGTGCCAGCAGCTTAGAAGTGGGACTAGCGGGGGTTCCTACCTACAATGAGCAGTTCTTC. Together with reference TRBV7-3 and TRBJ2-1, the CDR3 gives the full variable domain: GAGVSQTPSNKVTEKGKYVELRCDPISGHTALYWYRQSLGQGPEFLIYFQGTGAADDSGLPNDRFFAVRPEGSVSTLKIQRTERGDSAVYLCASSLEVGLAGVPTYNEQFFGPGTRLTVL.

This clone turned up a few times. This sequence joins TRBV5-1 and TRBJ1-4; the D gene is possibly TRBD1 (5 bases). V lost 7 bases to trimming and J lost 7 bases, with 23 bases between them. Germline CDR1 reads SGHRS; CDR2 reads YFSETQ. The CDR3 runs to 16 residues. The CDR3 reads CASSPEAGGLGEKLFF. CDR3 coding DNA: TGCGCCAGCTCCCCTGAGGCGGGGGGTTTGGGTGAAAAACTGTTTTTT. Combining the CDR3 with reference TRBV5-1 and TRBJ1-4 gives the whole variable domain KAGVTQTPRYLIKTRGQQVTLSCSPISGHRSVSWYQQTPGQGLQFLFEYFSETQRNKGNFPGRFSGRQFSNSRSEMNVSTLELGDSALYLCASSPEAGGLGEKLFFGSGTQLSVL.

This chain links TRBV29-1 with TRBJ1-1; TRBD1 matches at 8 bases. The CDR3 contains 12 residues. CDR1 and CDR2 (germline): SQVTM, ANQGSEA. With V trimmed by 2 bases and J by 5 bases, 1 base remained unmatched. CDR3 in DNA: TGCAGCGTTGAACAGGGGGCAACTGAAGCTTTCTTT. Protein sequence: CSVEQGATEAFF.

V gene TRBV7-2 combines with J gene TRBJ1-6; D call uncertain. Germline CDR1 and CDR2: SGHTA and FQGNSA. Trimming removed 5 bases from V and 9 bases from J, with 20 bases in between. This CDR3 spans 16 amino acids. The CDR3 sequence is CASSATGKYIGSPLHF. CDR3 sequence (DNA): TGTGCCAGCAGCGCCACCGGGAAGTACATCGGTTCACCCCTCCACTTT.